This T cell receptor beta chain was captured by sequencing in a study of blood T cells in healthy people across ages. A few counts support this clonotype. The length of the CDR3 is 15 residues. V was pared by 2 bases and J by 2 bases, with 13 bases between. The germline gives CDR1 MNHEY, CDR2 SMNVEV (reference sequence). Then a second PCR, running roughly 7 to 11 cycles, was carried out with a sample-barcoded 5' primer and a J-beta primer mix. In TCRdb, the 5' RACE reads were re-called with MiXCR into one record per CDR3 protein. In the table there are approximately 800,000 distinct CDR3 sequences, approximately 60% of which are singletons.

The sample was blood. The genes are TRBV27 and TRBJ2-7; maybe TRBD2 (7 bases). This TCR was recovered from a man aged 35 to 55 in good health. CDR3: CASSLRGGITYEQYF. The CDR3 DNA sequence: TGTGCCAGCAGTTTAAGGGGGGGAATCACCTACGAGCAGTACTTC.